Listed below are T cell receptor beta chains from one sample, sequenced in a study of blood T cell repertoires in COVID-19. Sequencing used immunoSEQ multiplex PCR; TCRdb keeps in-frame clones, though not all of them. In the table there are a few hundred thousand clones, about 90% of which are singletons. The sample taken for sequencing was peripheral blood. Source of these receptors: a man in his forties or fifties with active or convalescent COVID-19. Each CDR3 is given with its conserved first and last residue. The order of the fields is clone size, D gene, V gene, J gene, CDR3 protein, CDR3 DNA. D genes are given only for firm matches. The size field is filled for only some rows; it gives once, few, many or a size class.

.	TRBD1	TRBV29-1	TRBJ1-1	CSVYRQGANTEAFF	TGCAGCGTTTATCGACAGGGGGCGAACACTGAAGCTTTCTTT
few	.	TRBV28	TRBJ1-5	CASSPPGAGNQPQHF	TGTGCCAGCAGTCCCCCGGGAGCGGGCAATCAGCCCCAGCATTTT
.	.	TRBV3-1/TRBV3-2	TRBJ1-2	CASSLPGLNYGYTF	TGTGCCAGCAGCCTGCCAGGCCTTAACTATGGCTACACCTTC
.	.	TRBV15	TRBJ2-6	CATSRDKGQRSGANVLTF	TGTGCCACCAGCAGAGATAAGGGGCAACGTTCTGGGGCCAACGTCCTGACTTTC
.	TRBD2	TRBV5-4	TRBJ2-5	CASSDPSGAQETQYF	TGTGCCAGCAGCGACCCTAGCGGGGCCCAAGAGACCCAGTACTTC
.	.	TRBV5-1	TRBJ2-2	CASSLGVLGTGELFF	TGCGCCAGCAGCTTGGGGGTCCTCGGGACCGGGGAGCTGTTTTTT
.	.	TRBV2	TRBJ2-1	CASNSQALQFF	TGTGCCAGCAATTCACAGGCGCTTCAGTTCTTC
.	TRBD1	TRBV4-2	TRBJ2-7	CASSQGWTGGAYEQYF	TGTGCCAGCAGCCAGGGATGGACAGGGGGCGCGTACGAGCAGTACTTC
.	TRBD1	TRBV5-4	TRBJ2-1	CASSWTGPGNEQFF	TGTGCCAGCAGCTGGACAGGGCCCGGCAATGAGCAGTTCTTC
.	.	TRBV9	TRBJ2-2	CASSLIPGAPNTGELFF	TGTGCCAGCAGCCTCATCCCAGGGGCGCCTAACACCGGGGAGCTGTTTTTT
.	TRBD1	TRBV7-9	TRBJ1-2	CASRGQPTSYGYTF	TGTGCCAGCAGGGGACAGCCTACGTCCTATGGCTACACCTTC
.	TRBD1	TRBV28	TRBJ2-3	CASSVTGDLTDTQYF	TGTGCCAGCAGTGTAACAGGGGATTTAACAGATACGCAGTATTTT
.	TRBD2	TRBV6-4	TRBJ2-1	CASSGGFSGKHEQFF	TGTGCCAGCAGTGGGGGGTTTAGCGGGAAGCATGAGCAGTTCTTC
few	TRBD1	TRBV24-1	TRBJ2-1	CATSDWDRGFEQFF	TGTGCCACCAGTGATTGGGACAGGGGTTTTGAGCAGTTCTTC
.	.	TRBV6-6	TRBJ1-1	CASSYSFREFLTEAFF	TGTGCCAGCAGTTACTCGTTCAGGGAATTTCTCACTGAAGCTTTCTTT
.	.	TRBV7-3	TRBJ1-1	CASSLGGTVNTEAFF	TGTGCCAGCAGTCTCGGAGGGACGGTGAACACTGAAGCTTTCTTT
.	TRBD2	TRBV19	TRBJ2-1	CASSIAVAGGRYNEQFF	TGTGCCAGTAGTATAGCGGTAGCGGGGGGACGGTACAATGAGCAGTTCTTC
.	.	TRBV6-5	TRBJ1-1	CASRLNEAFF	TGTGCCAGCAGACTAAATGAAGCTTTCTTT
.	.	TRBV7-2	TRBJ2-7	CASSFPGQGHYEQYF	TGTGCCAGCAGCTTCCCTGGCCAGGGACACTACGAGCAGTACTTC